The rows below give T cell receptor beta chains drawn from one sample of a study of monozygotic twins with inflammatory bowel disease. TCRdb reprocessed the 5' RACE reads and stores each CDR3 protein as one record, lacking DNA. The sample totals about 300,000 distinct CDR3 sequences. The sequenced sample was blood. The receptors shown here come from a human donor with ulcerative colitis or Crohn's disease, or a healthy co-twin of an affected twin (not recorded which). CDR3s include the opening cysteine and the closing phenylalanine or tryptophan.

cdr3_aa j_call v_call
CSAHPGGGSEKLFF TRBJ1-4 TRBV20-1
CATSDSGTPSGEQYF TRBJ2-7 TRBV24-1
CATSRENERDYGYTF TRBJ1-2 TRBV15
CASSLVASQAEQYF TRBJ2-7 TRBV5-1
CASSLQGGSLYEQYF TRBJ2-7 TRBV27
CASSLRPAYEQYF TRBJ2-7 TRBV19
CASSQVGTSGGEDTQYF TRBJ2-3 TRBV4-2
CSVEGGGGVYEQYF TRBJ2-7 TRBV29-1
CASSLLGTCQETQYF TRBJ2-5 TRBV11-2
CAISFTGTGVETQYF TRBJ2-5 TRBV10-3
CSARDTGSTYSYNEQFF TRBJ2-1 TRBV20-1
CASKLGTDLNTGELFF TRBJ2-2 TRBV4-2
CSARIAGLNTGELFF TRBJ2-2 TRBV20-1
CASSPRWDRGTVGYTF TRBJ1-2 TRBV6-1
CASSVTDRGYGYTF TRBJ1-2 TRBV9
CASSLDGRGAPSPLHF TRBJ1-6 TRBV7-2
CAWSVDAGYIQYF TRBJ2-4 TRBV30
CASSLGELLWYEQFF TRBJ2-1 TRBV5-5
CASSKRDSPYGYTF TRBJ1-2 TRBV18
CASRPPGSTNSPLHF TRBJ1-6 TRBV6-1
CASSQGGSYNSPLHF TRBJ1-6 TRBV3-1
CATSRAGRNQPQHF TRBJ1-5 TRBV15
CASSLDYGEQYF TRBJ2-7 TRBV7-3
CSARGRGGYEQYF TRBJ2-7 TRBV20-1
CASSPEQNYGYTF TRBJ1-2 TRBV18
CASSRQGTWTDTQYF TRBJ2-3 TRBV7-6
CASSSYSRSLRSYEQYF TRBJ2-7 TRBV5-8
CASSKVASGGSNEQFF TRBJ2-1 TRBV21-1
CASSLDRVNTEAFF TRBJ1-1 TRBV27
CASSDWGGAYEQYF TRBJ2-7 TRBV6-1
CASTPGGGRVYEQYF TRBJ2-7 TRBV28
CSAATLAVIYEQYF TRBJ2-7 TRBV20-1
CASSSQGRAVEQTQYF TRBJ2-5 TRBV7-2
CASSPYRGNPYEQYF TRBJ2-7 TRBV12-3/TRBV12-4
CASSLSSGASDQFF TRBJ2-1 TRBV7-3
CAWRELNLYEQYF TRBJ2-7 TRBV30
CASSPAAGYYEQYF TRBJ2-7 TRBV7-2
CATSGDPQSGPSETQYF TRBJ2-5 TRBV24-1
CASSMDERGADEETQYF TRBJ2-5 TRBV19
CASSSRGGWGYTF TRBJ1-2 TRBV12-3/TRBV12-4
CSARNSEDYNEQFF TRBJ2-1 TRBV20-1
CASSQQGGSYNEQFF TRBJ2-1 TRBV3-1
CASSESGVNNQPQHF TRBJ1-5 TRBV18
CASSFTPRPGQGTGEFF TRBJ2-1 TRBV12-3/TRBV12-4
CASRTSGALADYEQYF TRBJ2-7 TRBV12-3/TRBV12-4
CSARDRSRPDNYGYTF TRBJ1-2 TRBV20-1
CASRPRTGSTYEQYF TRBJ2-7 TRBV7-2
CAWSVWSGSVGELFF TRBJ2-2 TRBV30
CASSFSLGSNQPQHF TRBJ1-5 TRBV7-2
CASTGTSGTLGGYNEQFF TRBJ2-1 TRBV5-6
CASSWGPLPSYEQYF TRBJ2-7 TRBV5-1
CASSRRDSTNTGELFF TRBJ2-2 TRBV6-2/TRBV6-3
CASSEPSGGLVKNIQYF TRBJ2-4 TRBV5-5